What follows are 16 T cell receptor beta chains derived from one specimen sequenced in a study of post-analysis software for immune sequencing data. Study results and caveats: Comparison of patients with controls showed about 5 TRBV segments more frequent in patients, TRBV5-6, TRBV5-1 and TRBV20-1 among them.

Prepared TCR beta cDNA libraries contained unique molecular identifiers. One entry per CDR3 protein, called by TCRdb with MiXCR from the PCR reads. This table holds around 700,000 distinct CDR3 sequences, roughly three fifths found once. Their specific antigens are unknown. Specimen: blood. The receptors were gathered from a girl aged 2-10 years with multiple sclerosis.

There are a few counts of this clonotype. The chain employs TRBV7-2 and TRBJ1-2; D gene uncertain. The CDR3 has 12 residues. The germline gives CDR1 SGHTA, CDR2 FQGNSA. Trimming cost V 1 base and J 10 bases, with 10 bases left between them. The CDR3 loop is CASSLDWGYYTF. In DNA, the CDR3 is TGTGCCAGCAGCTTAGATTGGGGTTACTACACCTTC.

V usage is TRBV28 and J usage is TRBJ2-6; D possibly corresponds to TRBD1 (6 bases). V was clipped by 3 bases and J by 2 bases, with 11 bases between them. There are 16 residues in the CDR3. In germline, CDR1 is MDHEN, CDR2 SYDVKM. CDR3 nucleotides: TGTGCCAGCAGTTTGTGGCAGGGGCCTGGGGCCAACGTCCTGACTTTC. Its translation is CASSLWQGPGANVLTF.

The chain recombines TRBV12-3 or TRBV12-4 with TRBJ2-1; D call uncertain. CDR3 size: 15 residues. Trimming removed 6 bases from V and 0 bases from J, with 12 bases in between. This CDR3 is CASSSLPNSYNEQFF. DNA of the CDR3: TGTGCCAGCAGCTCTCTCCCTAACTCCTACAATGAGCAGTTCTTC.

The chain has TRBV12-3 or TRBV12-4 and TRBJ2-1; the D call may be TRBD1 or TRBD2 (5 bases each). The CDR3 runs to 14 residues. Trimming stripped 7 bases from V and 5 bases from J, with 15 bases between. The CDR3 DNA reads as TGTGCCAGCACCGACGAGGGCAGGGACAATGAGCAGTTCTTC. Its translation: CASTDEGRDNEQFF.

Turning to this clonotype: Compared with germline, one end of the junction differs, possibly owing to a read error. The V gene is TRBV4-1, the J gene TRBJ2-1; 7 positions agree with TRBD2. Germline values: CDR1 MGHRA, CDR2 YSYEKL. This CDR3 is 17 amino acids long. CDR3 nucleotides: TGCGTCAGCAGCCAAGGGGTGAACGAGCGGGGTTACAATGAGCAGTTCTTC. Amino acids: CVSSQGVNERGYNEQFF.

The CDR3 is CSARNIKGVSSYEQYF. Here the CDR3 DNA reads TGCAGTGCTAGAAACATAAAAGGAGTGAGCTCCTACGAGCAGTACTTC. The chain combines TRBV20-1 with TRBJ2-7; D ambiguous. This CDR3 contains 16 residues. Germline lookup yields CDR1 DFQATT and CDR2 SNEGSKA (reference sequence). Trimming removed 2 bases from V and 0 bases from J, with 17 bases in between.

This sequence joins TRBV4-2 and TRBJ2-3, with D possibly TRBD2 on 6 matching bases. CDR1 LGHNA and CDR2 YNFKEQ come from the germline V gene. Trimming left V 10 bases short and J 2 bases short, with 16 bases between. The CDR3 is 14 residues long. CDR3 in amino acids: CATRGERLTDTQYF. Written as DNA, the CDR3 is TGTGCCACCCGCGGGGAGCGGCTCACAGATACGCAGTATTTT.

This clonotype was seen a single time. This chain joins TRBV15 and TRBJ2-3; TRBD2 aligns across 9 bases. The germline gives CDR1 LNHNV, CDR2 YYDKDF (reference sequence). V shed 8 bases and J 4 bases; nucleotides not matched to a gene: 7. This CDR3 is 14 amino acids long. CDR3 DNA sequence: TGTGCCACCGGAGGCGGGGGGGCCTCAGATACGCAGTATTTT. Translating it yields CATGGGGASDTQYF.

This clonotype was seen only a few times. V is TRBV7-3 and J is TRBJ1-6, with D unresolved. The CDR3 extends over 13 amino acids. With 0 bases removed from V and 8 bases from J, the gap between germline ends came to 5 bases. Germline loops: CDR1 SGHTA, CDR2 FQGTGA. The chain's CDR3 is CASSLTGYSPLHF. Here the CDR3 DNA reads TGTGCCAGCAGCTTAACAGGGTATTCACCCCTCCACTTT.

The rearrangement joins TRBV5-1 to TRBJ2-2; D uncertain. V gave up 6 bases and J gave up 1 base, with 13 bases separating them. Germline V gene data show CDR1 as SGHRS and CDR2 as YFSETQ. CDR3 length: 15 residues. For the CDR3, the DNA is TGCGCCAGCATGGCCCAGTTTCTGAACACCGGGGAGCTGTTTTTT. Amino acid sequence: CASMAQFLNTGELFF.

CDR3: CASRKPGLEYNEQFF. CDR3 nucleotides: TGTGCCAGCAGGAAGCCGGGACTAGAATACAATGAGCAGTTCTTC. This chain uses TRBV7-2 with TRBJ2-1; 8 nucleotides line up with TRBD2. The germline CDR1 and CDR2 sequences are SGHTA and FQGNSA. The CDR3 loop spans 15 amino acids. The ends lost 6 bases at V and 4 bases at J; junction bases unmatched: 8.

The rearrangement joins TRBV13 to TRBJ2-7; 12 bases align to TRBD2. The germline V gene encodes CDR1 PRHDT and CDR2 FYEKMQ (reference sequence). The CDR3 length is 15 residues. The trim removed 2 bases at V and 6 bases at J, leaving 5 bases unmatched. CDR3 nucleotide sequence: TGTGCCAGCAGCTTAAGGCTAGCGGGAGGGGCCGAGCAGTACTTC. Residues: CASSLRLAGGAEQYF.

DNA for the CDR3: TGTGCCAGCAGCTTGGTGGAGGGTTCGAGAGGCTACACCTTC. Protein product: CASSLVEGSRGYTF. The chain links TRBV7-9 to TRBJ1-2; D is ambiguous. V lost 3 bases to trimming and J lost 8 bases, with 16 bases between them. Per the germline V gene, CDR1 is SEHNR and CDR2 is FQNEAQ (reference sequence). This CDR3 spans 14 amino acids.

The chain links TRBV7-2 to TRBJ2-7; maybe TRBD2 (5 bases). CDR3 length equals 15 residues. Germline V CDR1 and CDR2: SGHTA, FQGNSA. The V and J ends lost 5 bases and 2 bases respectively, with 16 bases between them. The chain's CDR3 is CASSRSAGATYEQYF. CDR3 nucleotide sequence: TGTGCCAGCAGCCGCTCGGCGGGTGCAACCTACGAGCAGTACTTC. The full variable domain, its missing parts supplied by reference TRBV7-2 and TRBJ2-7, is GAGVSQSPSNKVTEKGKDVELRCDPISGHTALYWYRQSLGQGLEFLIYFQGNSAPDKSGLPSDRFSAERTGGSVSTLTIQRTQQEDSAVYLCASSRSAGATYEQYFGPGTRLTVT.

This clonotype occurred a few times. This chain links TRBV5-4 with TRBJ2-7, with 9 bases identical to TRBD1. Germline lookup yields CDR1 SGHNT and CDR2 YYREEE (reference sequence). This CDR3 spans 13 amino acids. The trim removed 4 bases at V and 10 bases at J, leaving 9 bases unmatched. The CDR3 nucleotides read TGTGCCAGCAGCCAGGGACAGGGACATCAACAGTACTTC. Translated: CASSQGQGHQQYF.

The gene calls are TRBV7-2 and TRBJ2-1, with 12 bases matching TRBD2. This CDR3 has 17 residues. Losses at the gene ends were 5 bases for V and 3 bases for J; bases not matched to a gene: 8. Germline assignment: CDR1 SGHTA and CDR2 FQGNSA. The DNA for the CDR3 is TGTGCCAGCAGCCCGTTACTAGCGGGGGGCGGCTACAATGAGCAGTTCTTC. The encoded protein is CASSPLLAGGGYNEQFF.